A selection of T cell receptor beta chains follows, all from one sample in a study of T cells expressing NK-cell markers. TCRdb reprocessed the 5' RACE reads, keeping one entry per CDR3 protein, no DNA. This sample's clone table lists some 280,000 distinct CDR3 sequences. The specimen was blood T cells: a sorted CD56 or NKG2C T cell subset, CD4+ or CD8+ T cells, or bulk PBMC T cells (not recorded which). The receptors stem from a man younger than 30 in good health. The CDR3 runs from the conserved cysteine through the conserved F or W. The order of the fields is V gene, CDR3 length, J gene, CDR3 protein.

TRBV20-1,13,TRBJ2-4,CSAREPGGNIQYF
TRBV6-5,15,TRBJ2-3,CASSSLAVSTDTQYF
TRBV7-2,14,TRBJ2-1,CASSWDSGSAEQFF
TRBV20-1,13,TRBJ2-7,CSALRLAGDEQYF
TRBV11-2,17,TRBJ1-1,CASSSPGQGHWNTEAFF
TRBV12-3/TRBV12-4,15,TRBJ1-4,CASSLRDRDNEKLFF
TRBV9,17,TRBJ2-1,CASSVDIAGAIYNEQFF
TRBV7-2,13,TRBJ2-1,CASSLVPRDEQFF
TRBV4-3,17,TRBJ2-1,CASSYEISVSSYNEQFF
TRBV7-2,14,TRBJ2-1,CASSLGREISEQFF
TRBV6-5,18,TRBJ2-7,CASSYDGEAGTAPYEQYF
TRBV5-1,14,TRBJ1-3,CASSPGTSGNTIYF
TRBV28,14,TRBJ1-4,CASSHPDVAGVLFF
TRBV12-3/TRBV12-4,11,TRBJ2-5,CASTQTRTQYF
TRBV12-3/TRBV12-4,13,TRBJ1-1,CASSISSGSRAFF
TRBV24-1,12,TRBJ2-2,CATSDPLGELFF
TRBV18,15,TRBJ2-5,CASRADRGPQETQYF
TRBV19,13,TRBJ1-1,CASSPLRGTEAFF
TRBV12-3/TRBV12-4,14,TRBJ2-7,CASSGPRAAAEQYF
TRBV20-1,12,TRBJ2-1,CSDIGIQDEQFF
TRBV5-1,15,TRBJ2-1,CASSLERGPRNEQFF
TRBV21-1,15,TRBJ2-1,CASSKGDFHIQEQFF
TRBV4-2,15,TRBJ1-1,CASSQTVVDDTEAFF
TRBV12-3/TRBV12-4,15,TRBJ2-1,CASSFLGGPPHEQFF
TRBV20-1,15,TRBJ2-1,CSARQSGRGYNEQFF
TRBV23-1,14,TRBJ2-2,CASSAQGSTGELFF
TRBV10-3,12,TRBJ1-2,CAIRDSSYGYTF
TRBV2,11,TRBJ1-1,CARQGFTEAFF
TRBV7-9,13,TRBJ2-7,CASSLVGGDEQYF
TRBV5-6,13,TRBJ2-3,CASSLPGVDTQYF
TRBV10-3,15,TRBJ2-1,CAISDEREGNNEQFF